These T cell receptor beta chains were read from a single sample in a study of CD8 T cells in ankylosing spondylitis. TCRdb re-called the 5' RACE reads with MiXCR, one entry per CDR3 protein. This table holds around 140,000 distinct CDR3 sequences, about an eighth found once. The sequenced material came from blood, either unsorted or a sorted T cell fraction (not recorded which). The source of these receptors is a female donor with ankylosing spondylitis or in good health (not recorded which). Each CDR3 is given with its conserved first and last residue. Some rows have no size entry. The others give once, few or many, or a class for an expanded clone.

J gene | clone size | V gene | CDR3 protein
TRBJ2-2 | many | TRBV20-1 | CSAPGLPVRNTGELFF
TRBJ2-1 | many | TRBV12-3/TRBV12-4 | CASSSPLSVGRRSYNEQFF
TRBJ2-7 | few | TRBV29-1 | CSVIQSGTGMGEQYF
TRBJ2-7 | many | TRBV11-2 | CASSPRPWTSGSHEQYF
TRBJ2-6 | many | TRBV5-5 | CASSGGGSGANVLTF
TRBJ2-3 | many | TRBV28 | CASKRRVESDTQYF
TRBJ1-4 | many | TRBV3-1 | CASSQVIDSTNEKLFF
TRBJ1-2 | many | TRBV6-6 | CASSLNDYGYTF
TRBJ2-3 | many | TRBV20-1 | CSARPPPIAYF
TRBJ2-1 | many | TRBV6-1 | CASREGGTRNEQFF
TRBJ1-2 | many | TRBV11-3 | CASSRNAGYGYTF
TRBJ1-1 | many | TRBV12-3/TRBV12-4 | CASSLTGRRNTEAFF
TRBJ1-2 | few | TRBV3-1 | CASSRRQAPGGYTF
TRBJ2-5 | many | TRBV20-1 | CSATTGTRKETQYF
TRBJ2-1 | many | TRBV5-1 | CASSPGTDNEQFF
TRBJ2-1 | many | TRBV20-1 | CSASSIAGELYNEQFF
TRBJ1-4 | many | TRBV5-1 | CASSLSATAEKLFF
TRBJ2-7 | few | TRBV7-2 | CASSFRADYSYEQYF
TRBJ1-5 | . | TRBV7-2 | CASSLGTLGTRNSNQPQHF
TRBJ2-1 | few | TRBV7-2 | CASSPGAGYNEQFF
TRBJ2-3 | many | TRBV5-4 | CASSTGGDTQYF
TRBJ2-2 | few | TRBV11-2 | CASSPTGQGRTGELFF
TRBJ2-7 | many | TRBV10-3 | CAVTGDRGSYEQYF
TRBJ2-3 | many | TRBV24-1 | CAPPGGGVSDTQYF